Sequencing of this T cell receptor (beta chain) was carried out in a study of post-analysis software for immune sequencing data. The library was made from cDNA and included unique molecular identifiers. One entry per CDR3 protein, called by TCRdb with MiXCR from the PCR reads. The sample shows some 690,000 distinct CDR3 sequences, around 64% of them seen only once. Study-wide results and caveats: Patients showed TRBV5-6, TRBV5-1 and TRBV20-1 among four to six TRBV segments more frequent than in controls.

V was trimmed by 4 bases and J by 1 base, leaving 8 bases between them. The germline gives CDR1 SQVTM, CDR2 ANQGSEA. The CDR3 sequence is 13 residues long. Concerning this clonotype itself: Its matching antigen is unknown.

This TCR was sampled from a girl aged 2 to 10 with multiple sclerosis. The J gene is TRBJ1-5, the V gene TRBV29-1; no reliable D call. The sequencing sample was made of blood. CDR3 DNA sequence: TGCAGCGTTGGAGGCCCAAGCAATCAGCCCCAGCATTTT. It specifies CSVGGPSNQPQHF.